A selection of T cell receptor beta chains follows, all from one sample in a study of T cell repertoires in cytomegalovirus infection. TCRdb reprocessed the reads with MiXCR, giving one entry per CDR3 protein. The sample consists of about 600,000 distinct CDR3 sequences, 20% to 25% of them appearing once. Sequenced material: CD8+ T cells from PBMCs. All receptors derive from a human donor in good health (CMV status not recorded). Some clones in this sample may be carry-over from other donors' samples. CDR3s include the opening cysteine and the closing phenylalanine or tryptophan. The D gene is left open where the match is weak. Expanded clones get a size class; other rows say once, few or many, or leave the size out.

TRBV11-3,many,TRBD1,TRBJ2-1,CASSFDRGGNEQFF,TGTGCCAGCAGCTTCGACAGGGGAGGCAATGAGCAGTTCTTC
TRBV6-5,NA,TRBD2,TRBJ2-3,CASSYRLAGDTQYF,TGTGCCAGCAGTTACCGGCTAGCGGGGGATACGCAGTATTTT
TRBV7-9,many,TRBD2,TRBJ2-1,CASSMTSGPYNEQFF,TGTGCCAGCAGCATGACTAGCGGGCCCTACAATGAGCAGTTCTTC
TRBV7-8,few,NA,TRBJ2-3,CASSLKVLTDTQYF,TGTGCCAGCAGCTTGAAGGTCCTTACAGATACGCAGTATTTT
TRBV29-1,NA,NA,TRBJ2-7,CSVEYGSYEQYF,TGCAGCGTTGAGTACGGCTCCTACGAGCAGTACTTC
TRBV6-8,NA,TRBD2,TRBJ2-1,CASSTTSGGAEQFF,TGTGCCAGCAGTACGACTAGCGGGGGGGCTGAGCAGTTCTTC
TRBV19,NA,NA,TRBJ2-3,CASSQNRVLSTDTQYF,TGTGCCAGTTCACAAAACAGGGTACTGAGCACAGATACGCAGTATTTT
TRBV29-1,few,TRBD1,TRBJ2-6,CSVPGTGGDGANVLTF,TGCAGCGTGCCCGGGACAGGGGGCGACGGGGCCAACGTCCTGACTTTC
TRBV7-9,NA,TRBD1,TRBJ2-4,CASSFDRAGKNIQYF,TGTGCCAGCAGCTTCGACAGGGCAGGCAAAAACATTCAGTACTTC
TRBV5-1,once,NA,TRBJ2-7,CASSSPESGPLYEQYF,TGCGCCAGCAGCTCGCCCGAAAGCGGGCCGCTCTACGAGCAGTACTTC
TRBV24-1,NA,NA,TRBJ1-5,CATSGREGQPQHF,TGTGCCACCAGTGGGCGGGAAGGGCAGCCCCAGCATTTT
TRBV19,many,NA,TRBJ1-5,CASQLRGVEVPQHF,TGTGCCAGTCAGTTGAGAGGGGTAGAGGTGCCCCAGCATTTT
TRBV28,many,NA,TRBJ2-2,CASSHGQIALTGELFF,TGTGCCAGCAGCCACGGACAGATAGCTCTCACCGGGGAGCTGTTTTTT
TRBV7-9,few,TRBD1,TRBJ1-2,CASSLTGTGGGDYGYTF,TGTGCCAGCAGCTTAACCGGGACAGGAGGAGGGGACTATGGCTACACCTTC
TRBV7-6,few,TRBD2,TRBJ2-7,CASLLGGEMREQYF,TGTGCCAGCCTGTTGGGGGGGGAGATGCGTGAGCAGTACTTC
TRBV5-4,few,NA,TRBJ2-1,CASSLAQGDLFF,TGTGCCAGCAGCTTGGCGCAGGGGGACTTGTTCTTC
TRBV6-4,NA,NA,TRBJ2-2,CASSETAYTGELFF,TGTGCCAGCAGTGAGACAGCTTACACCGGGGAGCTGTTTTTT
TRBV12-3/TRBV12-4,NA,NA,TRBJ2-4,CASSSSGAFQYF,TGTGCCAGCAGTTCCTCAGGGGCCTTTCAGTACTTC
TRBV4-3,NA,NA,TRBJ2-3,CASSQVASSYTDTQYF,TGCGCCAGCAGCCAAGTAGCTTCCTCTTACACAGATACGCAGTATTTT
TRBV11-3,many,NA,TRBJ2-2,CASSLGPGEYSGELFF,TGTGCCAGCAGCTTAGGGCCAGGGGAGTATTCCGGGGAGCTGTTTTTT
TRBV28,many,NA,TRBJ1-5,CASSFPGSDQPQHF,TGTGCCAGCAGTTTTCCAGGATCGGATCAGCCCCAGCATTTT
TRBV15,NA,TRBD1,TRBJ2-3,CATSLEGQGSEADTQYF,TGTGCCACCAGCCTTGAGGGACAGGGAAGTGAGGCAGATACGCAGTATTTT
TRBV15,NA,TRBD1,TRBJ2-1,CATSRPTPQGHNEQFF,TGTGCCACCAGCAGACCTACTCCACAGGGGCACAATGAGCAGTTCTTC
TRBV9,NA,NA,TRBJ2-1,CASSGRAEGPNEQFF,TGTGCCAGCAGCGGCCGGGCTGAAGGGCCAAATGAGCAGTTCTTC
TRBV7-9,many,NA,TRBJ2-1,CASSSQDPPREQFF,TGTGCCAGCAGCTCCCAGGACCCTCCGAGGGAGCAGTTCTTC
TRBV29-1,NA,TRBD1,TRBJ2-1,CSALPRDRLVF,TGCAGCGCGCTACCCCGGGACAGGTTGGTCTTC
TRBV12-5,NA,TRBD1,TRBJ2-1,CASGWGQDSFF,TGTGCTAGTGGTTGGGGACAGGACAGCTTCTTC
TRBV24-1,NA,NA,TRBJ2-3,CATSGLFGGVGSDTQYF,TGTGCCACCAGTGGGCTGTTTGGGGGAGTAGGGTCAGATACGCAGTATTTT
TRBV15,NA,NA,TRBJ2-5,CATSRNLGGQETQYF,TGTGCCACCAGCAGAAATTTAGGGGGCCAAGAGACCCAGTACTTC
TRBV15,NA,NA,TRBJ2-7,CATSRDRGLGREQYF,TGTGCCACCAGCAGAGATAGGGGACTTGGGCGCGAGCAGTACTTC
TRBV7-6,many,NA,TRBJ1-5,CASSLSIILDSNQPQHF,TGTGCCAGCAGCTTATCAATAATCCTCGATAGCAATCAGCCCCAGCATTTT
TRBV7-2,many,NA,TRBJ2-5,CASSLRGTYQETQYF,TGTGCCAGCAGCCTGCGAGGGACGTACCAAGAGACCCAGTACTTC
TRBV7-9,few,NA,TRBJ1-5,CASSLAGVVQPQHF,TGTGCCAGCAGCTTAGCGGGGGTTGTTCAGCCCCAGCATTTT
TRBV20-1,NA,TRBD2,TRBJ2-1,CSALAGGPQKYNEQFF,TGCAGTGCCCTAGCGGGGGGCCCTCAGAAATACAATGAGCAGTTCTTC
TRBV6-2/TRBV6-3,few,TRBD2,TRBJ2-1,CASSLAGGLHNEQFF,TGTGCCAGCTCCCTAGCGGGGGGGCTGCACAATGAGCAGTTCTTC
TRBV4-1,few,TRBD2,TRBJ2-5,CASSQDGQTSGLSETQYF,TGCGCCAGCAGCCAAGATGGGCAGACTAGCGGCCTCTCAGAGACCCAGTACTTC
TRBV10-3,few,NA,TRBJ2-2,CATQGPNTGELFF,TGTGCCACACAGGGACCGAACACCGGGGAGCTGTTTTTT
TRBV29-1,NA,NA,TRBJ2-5,CSVDRHQETQYF,TGCAGCGTTGACAGACACCAAGAGACCCAGTACTTC
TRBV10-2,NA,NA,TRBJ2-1,CASSGGGGQFF,TGCGCCAGCAGTGGGGGCGGGGGCCAGTTCTTC
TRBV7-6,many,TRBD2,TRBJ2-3,CASSPTGGEGTQYF,TGTGCCAGCAGCCCGACGGGGGGTGAGGGAACGCAGTATTTT
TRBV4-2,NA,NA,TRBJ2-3,CASSHLGTRGRTDTQYF,TGTGCCAGCAGCCATCTAGGAACGCGGGGCCGCACAGATACGCAGTATTTT
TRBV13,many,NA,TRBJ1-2,CASSPRQPNYGYTF,TGTGCCAGCAGCCCCAGACAGCCCAACTATGGCTACACCTTC
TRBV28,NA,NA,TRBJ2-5,CASELGGGRQETQYF,TGTGCCAGCGAATTAGGTGGGGGGCGGCAAGAGACCCAGTACTTC
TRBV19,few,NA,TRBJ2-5,CASNPSLGLATQYF,TGTGCCAGTAACCCCAGTCTCGGGTTGGCGACCCAGTACTTC
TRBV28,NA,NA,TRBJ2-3,CASSLEGRGTTDTQYF,TGTGCCAGCAGTCTAGAGGGGAGAGGGACCACAGATACGCAGTATTTT
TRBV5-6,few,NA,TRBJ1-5,CASSLGGRGRSQHF,TGTGCCAGCAGCTTGGGGGGGAGGGGTCGGTCCCAGCATTTT
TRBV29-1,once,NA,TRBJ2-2,CSVVQTGELFF,TGCAGCGTGGTACAGACCGGGGAGCTGTTTTTT
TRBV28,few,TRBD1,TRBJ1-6,CASKIGGQGASPLHF,TGTGCCAGCAAAATAGGGGGACAGGGTGCTTCACCCCTCCACTTT
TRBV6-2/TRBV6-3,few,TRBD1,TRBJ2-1,CASSYSATGGIKDEQFF,TGTGCCAGCAGTTACTCGGCAACAGGGGGAATCAAGGATGAGCAGTTCTTC
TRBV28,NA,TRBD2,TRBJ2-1,CASSFGGLLNNEQFF,TGTGCCAGCAGTTTCGGGGGGTTACTAAACAATGAGCAGTTCTTC
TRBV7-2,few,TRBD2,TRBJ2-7,CASSSTGLAGAYEQYF,TGTGCCAGCAGCTCGACTGGACTAGCGGGCGCCTACGAGCAGTACTTC